Shown below are 11 T cell receptor beta chains from a single sample sequenced in a study of CD8 T cells in Susac syndrome. After extraction with the RNeasy kit, roughly 0.45 to 1 ug of the RNA was reverse transcribed using random hexamers. TCRdb re-analysed the immunoSEQ multiplex PCR reads in MiXCR, keeping a single row per CDR3 protein. The repertoire holds 190,000 or so distinct CDR3 sequences, with roughly 96% as singletons. Material: CD4+ T cells from PBMCs. The origin of the receptors is a human donor with multiple sclerosis.

The V gene is TRBV24-1, the J gene TRBJ2-4, with 9 bases that match TRBD2. Germline CDR1 is KGHDR and CDR2 is SFDVKD. J lost 5 bases, V lost 1 base, and 2 bases had no gene match. CDR3 length equals 15 residues. CDR3 DNA sequence: TGTGCCACCAGTGATTTTATAGCGGGAGAAAACATTCAGTACTTC. Its protein is CATSDFIAGENIQYF.

CDR3 nucleotides: TGTGCCAGCAGCCAAGAACGCCATGCCTACTACACCTTC. It codes for CASSQERHAYYTF. The rearrangement joins TRBV3-1 to TRBJ1-2; D remains ambiguous. The V gene lost 0 bases and the J gene lost 10 bases, with 12 bases spanning the gap. The CDR3 runs to 13 residues. Germline assignment: CDR1 LGHDT and CDR2 YNNKEL (reference sequence).

The chain recombines TRBV29-1 with TRBJ1-1; the D is unclear. Germline-derived CDR1 and CDR2 are SQVTM and ANQGSEA. Between the trimmed V and J ends, which lost 7 bases and 5 bases, there was a span of 14 bases. This CDR3 contains 12 residues. The CDR3 DNA is TGCAGCGGCACCGGAGGGAGAACTGAAGCTTTCTTT. Amino acids: CSGTGGRTEAFF.

J is TRBJ1-6 and V is TRBV6-5; 7 bases map to TRBD1. The length of the CDR3 is 15 residues. The V gene's germline CDR1 is MNHEY and CDR2 SVGAGI. The V and J ends lost 2 bases and 9 bases, in that order; junction bases with no gene match: 7. The CDR3 loop reads CASSYGRGQGSPLHF. CDR3 bases: TGTGCCAGCAGTTACGGGAGGGGGCAAGGTTCACCCCTCCACTTT.

Points on this clonotype: A junction boundary mismatches the germline segment, possibly from a read error. This chain joins TRBV7-9 and TRBJ2-1; 9 bases fit TRBD2. Germline CDR1 is SEHNR and CDR2 is FQNEAQ (reference sequence). This CDR3 is built from 12 residues. The CDR3: CASIFSGSWMLF. The CDR3, as DNA: TGTGCCAGCATCTTTAGCGGGAGCTGGATGCTCTTC.

The chain couples TRBV20-1 to TRBJ1-3; tentative D call: TRBD1 (5 bases). CDR1 and CDR2 from the germline V gene are DFQATT and SNEGSKA (reference sequence). The V end lost 6 bases, the J end lost 0 bases, and 15 bases lay between the germline ends. The CDR3 spans 15 residues. For the CDR3, the DNA is TGCAGTGCAGGGGACTTCGAAATCTCTGGAAACACCATATATTTT. It codes for CSAGDFEISGNTIYF.

The chain is built from TRBV30 and TRBJ1-2, with D unresolved. V was trimmed by 3 bases and J by 4 bases, leaving 12 bases between them. There are 13 residues in the CDR3. The V gene's germline CDR1 is GTSNPN and CDR2 SVGIG (reference sequence). CDR3 amino acids: CAWSLSRSYGYTF. Written as DNA, the CDR3 is TGTGCCTGGAGCCTCAGCAGATCCTATGGCTACACCTTC.

The chain links TRBV24-1 to TRBJ2-1; D ambiguous. V was shortened by 2 bases and J by 7 bases, with 11 bases between the two germline ends. CDR3 length: 14 residues. The germline V gene has CDR1 KGHDR and CDR2 SFDVKD. The CDR3: CATSDSPRWNEQFF. The CDR3 bases are TGTGCCACCAGTGATTCCCCGCGGTGGAATGAGCAGTTCTTC.

The chain recombines TRBV20-1 with TRBJ2-3; D gene unclear. Trimming took off 3 bases at V and 5 bases at J, with 6 bases between the two ends. CDR1 DFQATT and CDR2 SNEGSKA come from the germline V gene (reference sequence). CDR3 length: 11 amino acids. CDR3 protein: CSARDQDTQYF. The DNA of the CDR3 is TGCAGTGCTAGGGACCAAGATACGCAGTATTTT.

The CDR3 region is CASSQERGRANEKLFF. CDR3 nucleotide sequence: TGTGCCAGCAGCCAAGAACGGGGGAGAGCTAATGAAAAACTGTTTTTT. The rearrangement uses TRBV14 and TRBJ1-4; tentatively, D is TRBD1 (5 bases). Germline V gene lookup returns CDR1 SGHDN and CDR2 FVKESK. The CDR3 spans 16 residues. V was pared by 0 bases and J by 3 bases, with 11 bases between.

The rearrangement links TRBV3-1 to TRBJ1-5, with D possibly being TRBD1 (6 bases). Germline CDR1 reads LGHDT; CDR2 reads YNNKEL (reference sequence). This CDR3 has 13 amino acids. V was pared by 3 bases and J by 7 bases, with 10 bases between. Here the CDR3 DNA reads TGTGCCAGCAGCCAGGGGGGGGCACAGCCCCAGCATTTT. The encoded protein is CASSQGGAQPQHF.